This T cell receptor (beta chain) was retrieved from a study of sequential checkpoint blockade in melanoma. Trimming pared 0 bases from V and 7 bases from J, leaving 10 bases between. CDR3 size: 12 residues. Per the germline V gene, CDR1 is SQVTM and CDR2 is ANQGSEA. Regarding treatment: randomized to nivolumab then ipilimumab (arm A) or the reverse (arm B). DNA-damaging chemotherapy had not been given to any patient beforehand. Live CD3+CD8+ CD19− CD56− cells were sorted from PBMCs. Using immunoSEQ multiplex PCR, the repertoire was profiled, and TCRdb retains in-frame clones only, with some absent. The sample has around 18,000 clones, around 76% seen once.

V gene TRBV29-1 combines with J gene TRBJ2-7; D perhaps matches TRBD2 (5 bases). This sequence originates from a human donor with melanoma. The source was CD8+ T cells sorted from blood (inferred from file names), collected from a patient given nivolumab and ipilimumab in sequence. The CDR3 region is CSVEETPGEQYF. Written as DNA, the CDR3 is TGCAGCGTTGAAGAAACCCCGGGGGAGCAGTACTTC.